This passage covers 12 T cell receptor beta chains from one sample sequenced in a study of T cells in Graves' hyperthyroidism and ophthalmopathy. There were TCR beta CDR3 regions amplified from RNA transcripts. In the first-round RT-PCR of the TCR CDR3, the HTBI primer set was used. TCRdb reprocessed the multiplex PCR reads with MiXCR, giving one entry per CDR3 protein. The sample records about 380,000 distinct CDR3 sequences, approximately 13% being singletons. Input material: blood. The receptor set was obtained from a man aged 30 to 39 with Graves' hyperthyroidism that later progressed to Graves' ophthalmopathy.

Only a few counts were recorded for this clonotype. The chain joins TRBV30 to TRBJ2-4; D tentatively fits TRBD1 or TRBD2 (5 bases each). This CDR3 has 15 residues. CDR1 is GTSNPN, CDR2 SVGIG, per germline (reference sequence). The ends were cut back, 3 bases at V and 4 bases at J, with 16 bases in the middle. CDR3 sequence reads: CAWRSSGPRKNIQYF. The CDR3 DNA reads as TGTGCCTGGAGGTCGTCGGGACCCCGAAAAAACATTCAGTACTTC.

This clonotype was recorded many times. J is TRBJ2-1 and V is TRBV10-1; 14 bases are shared with TRBD2. Per germline, CDR1 WNHNN and CDR2 SYGVQD (reference sequence). There are 15 residues in the CDR3. V lost 3 bases, J lost 9 bases, and 4 bases stayed unmatched. For the CDR3, the DNA is TGCGCCAGCAGTGACGGACTAGCGGGGGGTCGTGAGCAGTTCTTC. As protein: CASSDGLAGGREQFF.

This chain uses TRBV7-9 with TRBJ1-2; 7 nucleotides align to TRBD1. This CDR3 region has 13 residues. The ends lost 5 bases at V and 6 bases at J; junction bases unmatched: 6. Germline-derived CDR1 and CDR2 are SEHNR and FQNEAQ (reference sequence). The CDR3 DNA sequence: TGTGCCAGCAGCCCATCCGGGACAGATGGCTACACCTTC. It translates to CASSPSGTDGYTF. Filled out from reference TRBV7-9 and TRBJ1-2, the complete variable domain reads DTGVSQNPRHKITKRGQNVTFRCDPISEHNRLYWYRQTLGQGPEFLTYFQNEAQLEKSRLLSDRFSAERPKGSFSTLEIQRTEQGDSAMYLCASSPSGTDGYTFGSGTRLTVV.

This clonotype has a handful of counts. This chain links TRBV6-2 or TRBV6-3 with TRBJ1-3; a weak D match, TRBD1 (5 bases). Trimming cost V 7 bases and J 0 bases, with 13 bases left between them. There are 15 residues in the CDR3. Germline V lookup: CDR1 MNHEY, CDR2 SVGEGT. CDR3 coding DNA: TGTGCCAGCAATCTAGACAGTTACTCTGGAAACACCATATATTTT. Amino acids: CASNLDSYSGNTIYF.

This clonotype was seen ten or more times. The genes are TRBV15 and TRBJ1-4; D might be TRBD1 (5 bases). Germline CDR1 and CDR2: LNHNV and YYDKDF (reference sequence). V was clipped by 8 bases and J by 3 bases, with 16 bases between them. This CDR3 has 15 amino acids. The CDR3 reads CATGASGTSNEKLFF. The CDR3 nucleotides read TGTGCCACCGGAGCTTCCGGGACCTCTAATGAAAAACTGTTTTTT.

The CDR3 coding sequence is TGCGCCAGCAGCCAAGAAGGAAGGGGAGAGACCCAGTACTTC. This codes for CASSQEGRGETQYF. The J gene is TRBJ2-5, the V gene TRBV4-1, with D tentatively TRBD1 (5 bases). CDR1 and CDR2 from the germline V gene are MGHRA and YSYEKL. The CDR3 runs 14 residues. V was pared by 0 bases and J by 4 bases, with 9 bases between.

This clonotype occurred many times. The chain combines TRBV6-1 with TRBJ2-1, with D tentatively TRBD1 (6 bases). The CDR3 extends over 14 amino acids. The V gene's germline CDR1 is MNHNS and CDR2 SASEGT. V gave up 1 base and J gave up 6 bases, with 10 bases separating them. The CDR3 reads CASSEGQGPNEQFF. CDR3 nucleotide sequence: TGTGCCAGCAGTGAAGGGCAGGGGCCCAATGAGCAGTTCTTC.

This clonotype was recorded at least ten times. For the CDR3, the DNA is TGCGCCAGCAGCTTAGCGACAACGACTAATGAAAAACTGTTTTTT. Its protein product is CASSLATTTNEKLFF. This sequence joins TRBV5-1 and TRBJ1-4; D ambiguous. The CDR3 contains 15 residues. Germline CDR1 reads SGHRS; CDR2 reads YFSETQ. V gave up 2 bases and J gave up 2 bases, with 10 bases separating them.

Many counts were recorded for this clonotype. In DNA, the CDR3 is TGCAGTGTTTCCAGGCGATCAAACATTCAGTACTTC. Translating it yields CSVSRRSNIQYF. The chain combines TRBV20-1 with TRBJ2-4; D gene ambiguous. CDR1 and CDR2 from the germline V gene are DFQATT and SNEGSKA (reference sequence). Between the trimmed V and J ends, which lost 7 bases and 6 bases, there was a span of 13 bases. The CDR3 loop spans 12 amino acids.

CDR3 bases: TGTGCCAGCAGCCCGATATCAGGGGGCTCCAGGGTCAATCAGCCCCAGCATTTT. Translation: CASSPISGGSRVNQPQHF. The chain joins TRBV5-5 to TRBJ1-5; 8 nucleotides agree with TRBD1. The germline gives CDR1 SGHKS, CDR2 YYEKEE (reference sequence). The CDR3 totals 18 residues. J was trimmed by 3 bases and V by 4 bases; bases with no gene match: 15.

The chain has TRBV4-1 and TRBJ1-1; D unresolved. Germline V gene data show CDR1 as MGHRA and CDR2 as YSYEKL. The V and J ends lost 5 bases and 3 bases respectively, with 13 bases between them. There are 14 residues in the CDR3. In DNA, the CDR3 is TGCGCCAGCAGCGCTGACCCTGAGGACACTGAAGCTTTCTTT. Translation gives CASSADPEDTEAFF.

This clonotype was observed a few times. The J gene is TRBJ1-1, the V gene TRBV20-1; D is unclear. Germline CDR1 reads DFQATT; CDR2 reads SNEGSKA (reference sequence). Trimming left V 6 bases short and J 5 bases short, with 16 bases between. This CDR3 is built from 13 residues. The DNA for the CDR3 is TGCAGTGCCCCCGACCTGTTGGGAACTGAAGCTTTCTTT. Translated, it gives CSAPDLLGTEAFF.